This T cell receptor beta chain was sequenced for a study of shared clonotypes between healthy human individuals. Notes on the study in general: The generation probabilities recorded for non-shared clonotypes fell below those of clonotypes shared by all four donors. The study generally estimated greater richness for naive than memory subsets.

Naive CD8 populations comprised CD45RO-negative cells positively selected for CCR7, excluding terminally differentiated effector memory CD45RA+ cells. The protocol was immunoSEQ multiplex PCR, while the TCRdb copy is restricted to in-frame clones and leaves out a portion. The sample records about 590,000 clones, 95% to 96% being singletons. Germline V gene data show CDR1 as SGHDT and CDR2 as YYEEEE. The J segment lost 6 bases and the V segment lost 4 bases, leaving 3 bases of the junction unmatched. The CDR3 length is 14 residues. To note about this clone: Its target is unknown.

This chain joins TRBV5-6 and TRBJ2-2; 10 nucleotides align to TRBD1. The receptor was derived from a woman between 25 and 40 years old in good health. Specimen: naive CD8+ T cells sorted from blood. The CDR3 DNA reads TGTGCCAGCAGCCGCGACAGGGGGCCCGGGGAGCTGTTTTTT. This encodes CASSRDRGPGELFF.